What follows describes a single T cell receptor (beta chain). This CDR3 comprises 15 residues. The V and J ends lost 2 bases and 4 bases respectively, with 12 bases between them. The germline CDR1 and CDR2 sequences are MNHEY and SVGAGI. The sample originates from a study of blood T cell repertoires in COVID-19. Study at large: COVID-19 samples, acute and convalescent, were from the United States, Italy and Spain. In each case, the material was cDNA or gDNA derived from T cells, B-cell-depleted T cells, or PBMCs.

Original analysis: Estimates of nucleated cell counts were drawn from the amplification of reference gene primers. The repertoire was sequenced with immunoSEQ multiplex PCR; TCRdb's copy has only in-frame clones and lacks some. That table furnishes V, J and clone size, whereas the DNA furnished D and trimming. The data contain about 160,000 clones, around 84% of them singletons. The chain uses TRBV6-5 and TRBJ1-5; maybe TRBD1 (6 bases). Specimen: peripheral blood. The receptor was derived from a man between 70 and 80 years old with acute or convalescent COVID-19. Here the CDR3 reads CASSYDRPVNQPQHF. In DNA, the CDR3 is TGTGCCAGCAGTTACGACAGGCCCGTAAATCAGCCCCAGCATTTT.